A single sample gave rise to the 5 T cell receptor beta chains below, sequenced in a study of T cell clonality in common variable immunodeficiency (dated by TCRdb to 2015 to 2017). Library preparation was by the immunoSEQ multiplex PCR assay. TCRdb obtained this table from immuneACCESS and retained in-frame rearrangements with V and J assigned. These tables miss some clones; where compared with another copy, unresolved V genes account for less than half of the shortfall, and the remainder is unexplained. This sample includes about 44,000 clones, and none of them was observed just once. Less than 11% of the sample is taken by the ten largest. The sequencing input was peripheral blood mononuclear cells. These receptors all stem from a person aged 18 to 75 in good health.

This clone was counted ten times or more. The read ends 3 residues early relative to the CDR3; the germline J gene fills the gap. This rearrangement joins TRBV6-1 to TRBJ2-3; TRBD1 might be the D (6 bases). Germline values: CDR1 MNHNS, CDR2 SASEGT. The V end was cut by 0 bases, the J end by 5 bases, with 15 bases between. This CDR3 has 16 amino acids. The DNA read from the CDR3 is TGTGCCAGCAGTGAAGCGCTGGCAGGGGCCGGAGATACG. Translation gives CASSEALAGAGDT. The whole CDR3 protein reads CASSEALAGAGDTQYF.

This clone was recorded at least ten times. The read is 3 residues too short to cover the CDR3 end, so that end is filled in from the germline J gene. The gene calls are TRBV7-9 and TRBJ1-2; D may be TRBD1 (5 bases). This CDR3 spans 13 amino acids. Germline values: CDR1 SEHNR, CDR2 FQNEAQ (reference sequence). Partial CDR3 DNA: TGTGCCAGCAGCGCAGCAGGGAGTAAAGGC. Encoded protein: CASSAAGSKG. The CDR3 in its entirety is CASSAAGSKGYTF.

A few counts support this clone. The read halts 3 residues ahead of the CDR3 end, with the missing end drawn from the germline J gene. The V gene is TRBV7-6, the J gene TRBJ2-7; 9 bases are a match to TRBD2. Germline CDR1 is SGHVS and CDR2 is FNYEAQ. The J segment lost 3 bases and the V segment lost 1 base, leaving 4 bases of the junction unmatched. The CDR3 runs 15 residues. CDR3 amino acids: CASSLEGLAIYEQYF. The sequenced part of the CDR3 DNA is TGTGCCAGCAGCTTAGAGGGACTAGCCATCTACGAG.

This clone came up many times. The read ends 3 residues shy of where the CDR3 ends; the end is completed using the germline J gene. This sequence joins TRBV4-2 and TRBJ2-2; D is undetermined. Trimming stripped 6 bases from V and 0 bases from J, with 11 bases between. The CDR3 has 15 amino acids. Germline V CDR1 and CDR2: LGHNA, YNFKEQ. This CDR3 reads CASSSTAANTGELFF. The covered CDR3 bases are TGTGCCAGCAGTTCAACGGCGGCGAACACCGGGGAG.

This clone was picked up many times. The missing CDR3 end, 3 residues past where the read stops, is filled in from the germline J gene. The V gene is TRBV6-2 or TRBV6-3, the J gene TRBJ2-1; 9 nucleotides agree with TRBD2. The trim removed 10 bases at V and 7 bases at J, leaving 8 bases unmatched. Germline-derived CDR1 and CDR2 are MNHEY and SVGEGT. CDR3 length: 13 residues. The CDR3 reads CAIAGGGRNEQFF. Incomplete CDR3 DNA: TGTGCCATCGCGGGGGGGGGAAGGAATGAG.